These T cell receptor beta chains were read from a single sample in a study of B cell selection in AIRE deficiency. TCRdb's table, derived via immunoSEQ multiplex PCR, lists solely in-frame clones and lacks some. Of some 1,500 clones listed, 84% are singletons. Sequencing input: CD4+CD25+ Tregs sorted from PBMCs. The receptors shown here come from a human donor in good health. Both conserved end residues are part of each CDR3. D genes are given only for firm matches. Clone size, where shown, is once, few, many, or a class for clones that have expanded.

TRBV15	14	.	TRBJ2-7	.	TGTGCCACCAGCAGAGATCTGAAAGGGAGCGAGCAGTACTTC	CATSRDLKGSEQYF
TRBV5-5	13	.	TRBJ1-1	.	TGTGCCAGCAGCTACACTCCGGGAGTCGAAGCTTTCTTT	CASSYTPGVEAFF
TRBV18	15	.	TRBJ2-7	TRBD1	TGTGCCAGCTCACCTTGGGACAGGGAAACCTACGAGCAGTACTTC	CASSPWDRETYEQYF
TRBV28	11	.	TRBJ1-5	.	TGTGCCAGCAGTGACTCGGAGCCCCAGCATTTT	CASSDSEPQHF
TRBV7-9	16	few	TRBJ2-7	TRBD2	TGTGCCAGCAGCTCCGGGACTAGCGGGGGATCCTACGAGCAGTACTTC	CASSSGTSGGSYEQYF
TRBV13	14	.	TRBJ2-7	.	TGTGCCAGCAGCTCCCGGACATCCTTGTCCGAGCAGTACTTC	CASSSRTSLSEQYF
TRBV14	15	.	TRBJ2-3	.	TGTGCCAGCAGCCTTAGCGGTTCCCCGTCGGGTACGCAGTATTTT	CASSLSGSPSGTQYF
TRBV6-5	13	.	TRBJ2-2	.	TGTGCCAGCAGCTGGAGAGGGGCCGGGGAGCTGTTTTTT	CASSWRGAGELFF
TRBV7-6	13	.	TRBJ1-2	.	TGTGCCAGCAGCTCCGGGGGAAGCTATGGCTACACCTTC	CASSSGGSYGYTF
TRBV7-2	15	once	TRBJ2-2	TRBD2	TGTGCCAGCAGCGGACTAGCGCCGCGGAGCCGGGAGCTGTTTTTT	CASSGLAPRSRELFF
TRBV28	11	.	TRBJ2-1	.	TGTGCCAGCAGTTTGCCCCAACGGCAGTTCTTC	CASSLPQRQFF
TRBV5-1	15	.	TRBJ2-3	.	TGCGCCAGCAGTTTCTTGTGGCCTGGCACAGATACGCAGTATTTT	CASSFLWPGTDTQYF
TRBV6-6	15	few	TRBJ2-5	TRBD1	TGTGCCAGCAGTTACTCCGGGACAGGGGGAAAGACCCAGTACTTC	CASSYSGTGGKTQYF
TRBV18	13	.	TRBJ1-4	.	TGTGCCAGCTCACCACGGCCTAATGAAAAACTGTTTTTT	CASSPRPNEKLFF
TRBV7-8	17	.	TRBJ1-2	.	TGTGCCAGCAGCTTAGTAGGCACCGGCAGCCCTAACTATGGCTACACCTTC	CASSLVGTGSPNYGYTF
TRBV5-6	16	.	TRBJ2-6	.	TGTGCCAGCAGCGAAATACTAGCCTCTGGGGCCAACGTCCTGACTTTC	CASSEILASGANVLTF
TRBV27	13	.	TRBJ2-6	.	TGTGCCAGCTCCTTCTCTGGGGCCAACGTCCTGACTTTC	CASSFSGANVLTF
TRBV6-1	15	.	TRBJ1-5	.	TGTGCCAGCAGTGAATGGCGGAGCGTGGATCAGCCCCAGCATTTT	CASSEWRSVDQPQHF
TRBV9	16	once	TRBJ2-4	TRBD2	TGTGCCAGCAGCGAGGGGGTAGCGGGAGGTGGAAACATTCAGTACTTC	CASSEGVAGGGNIQYF
TRBV7-9	15	.	TRBJ2-7	TRBD2	TGTGCCAGCAGCTCAGGACTAGCGCGATCCTACGAGCAGTACTTC	CASSSGLARSYEQYF
TRBV10-3	11	.	TRBJ2-1	.	TGTGCCATCAGTGATTACAATGAGCAGTTCTTC	CAISDYNEQFF
TRBV7-2	17	.	TRBJ2-4	TRBD1	TGTGCCAGCAGCCCGTTGGGACAGACGATAGCCAAAAACATTCAGTACTTC	CASSPLGQTIAKNIQYF
TRBV7-9	17	once	TRBJ2-1	.	TGTGCCAGCAGCGTCGGGACGGGGCACCTAACTTACAATGAGCAGTTCTTC	CASSVGTGHLTYNEQFF
TRBV5-1	15	.	TRBJ1-1	TRBD1	TGCGCCAGCAGCCCTATGACAGGGGAGGACACTGAAGCTTTCTTT	CASSPMTGEDTEAFF
TRBV4-1	17	.	TRBJ1-2	TRBD1	TGCGCCAGCAGCTTCCCGACAGGGTATGGATTACGTTATGGCTACACCTTC	CASSFPTGYGLRYGYTF
TRBV11-3	14	.	TRBJ2-3	TRBD2	TGTGCCAGCAGCTGGGGGGGGACTTCAGATACGCAGTATTTT	CASSWGGTSDTQYF
TRBV7-2	12	.	TRBJ1-2	TRBD1	TGTGCCAGCAGCCCGGGGCAGGGGGGAGAAACCTTC	CASSPGQGGETF
TRBV2	16	.	TRBJ2-3	TRBD2	TGTGCCAGCAGTGGTGGAGGACTAGCGGACACAGATACGCAGTATTTT	CASSGGGLADTDTQYF
TRBV7-6	13	.	TRBJ1-2	.	TGTGCCAGCAGCTTCGTCGCCGGGGGTGGCTACACCTTC	CASSFVAGGGYTF
TRBV6-1	16	.	TRBJ2-7	TRBD2	TGTGCCAGCAGTGCATTACTAGCGGGAGGGCCCTACGAGCAGTACTTC	CASSALLAGGPYEQYF
TRBV4-2	15	.	TRBJ2-1	.	TGTGCCAGCAGCCAAGGACTGGCCTCCTACAATGAGCAGTTCTTC	CASSQGLASYNEQFF
TRBV6-5	13	.	TRBJ2-7	.	TGTGCCAGCAGCAGGACGTACGTCTACGAGCAGTACTTC	CASSRTYVYEQYF
TRBV15	16	.	TRBJ2-1	TRBD2	TGTGCCACCAGCAGGGGGGGACTAGGCTCCTACAATGAGCAGTTCTTC	CATSRGGLGSYNEQFF
TRBV27	14	few	TRBJ1-5	TRBD1	TGTGCCAGCAGTTTGACAGGGCCTGGGGATGCCCAGCATTTT	CASSLTGPGDAQHF
TRBV28	12	.	TRBJ1-2	.	TGTGCCAGCCTCAAGGGGACCTATGGCTACACCTTC	CASLKGTYGYTF
TRBV4-2	16	.	TRBJ2-5	TRBD1	TGTGCCAGCAGCCAAGTGGGGGGACAGGGAAGAGAGACCCAGTACTTC	CASSQVGGQGRETQYF
TRBV18	12	.	TRBJ1-1	.	TGTGCCAGCTCCCGAACCGACCCTGATCCTTTCTTT	CASSRTDPDPFF
TRBV19	13	.	TRBJ2-3	TRBD2	TGTGCCAGCCGGGAGGGCAACACAGATACGCAGTATTTT	CASREGNTDTQYF
TRBV5-1	17	once	TRBJ1-4	.	TGCGCCAGCAGGGGACTCGGAGTCAGGGAAAATGGTGAAAAACTGTTTTTT	CASRGLGVRENGEKLFF
TRBV6-1	12	.	TRBJ2-3	.	TGTGCCAGCAGCGTCCTATGGGATACGCAGTATTTT	CASSVLWDTQYF
TRBV7-2	15	.	TRBJ1-1	.	TGTGCCAGCAGCTACACCGGGGGGAGGGTCACTGAAGCTTTCTTT	CASSYTGGRVTEAFF
TRBV28	13	few	TRBJ2-5	.	TGTGCCAGCTTTGGACGGGTAAAAGAGACCCAGTACTTC	CASFGRVKETQYF
TRBV6-1	13	.	TRBJ1-4	TRBD1	TGTGCCAGCAGAGGACAGGGAAGTGAAAAACTGTTTTTT	CASRGQGSEKLFF
TRBV9	15	.	TRBJ2-3	TRBD2	TGTGCCAGCAGCGCGCTAGCGGGAGGGGCAGATACGCAGTATTTT	CASSALAGGADTQYF
TRBV4-2	14	.	TRBJ1-4	.	TGTGCCAGCAGCCCCGGGGGTGGGGGTGAAAAACTGTTTTTT	CASSPGGGGEKLFF
TRBV28	16	.	TRBJ1-5	.	TGTGCCAGCAGTTTATATGGCACGGGAGGATCTCAGCCCCAGCATTTT	CASSLYGTGGSQPQHF
TRBV21-1	14	once	TRBJ2-1	.	TGTGCCAGCAGCTTTGGGGGGGGACCCTCTGAGCAGTTCTTC	CASSFGGGPSEQFF
TRBV27	17	.	TRBJ2-1	TRBD2	TGTGCCAGCAGTCTTGGGACTAGCGGTAGCTCCTACAATGAGCAGTTCTTC	CASSLGTSGSSYNEQFF
TRBV19	15	.	TRBJ1-5	.	TGTGCCAGTAGTATAGTGTCACCGAGCAATCAGCCCCAGCATTTT	CASSIVSPSNQPQHF
TRBV27	15	few	TRBJ1-1	.	TGTGCCAGCAGTTTATTGGGCGGATTGAACACTGAAGCTTTCTTT	CASSLLGGLNTEAFF
TRBV28	15	.	TRBJ2-2	TRBD1	TGTGCCAGCAGTGTCACAGGGGGCGGAATCGGGGAGCTGTTTTTT	CASSVTGGGIGELFF
TRBV19	15	.	TRBJ2-2	TRBD1	TGTGCCAGTAGTATAGAGTCAGGGGGTACCGGGGAGCTGTTTTTT	CASSIESGGTGELFF
TRBV9	14	.	TRBJ2-7	TRBD2	TGTGCCAGCAGCGTTCTAGCGGGAGGAACTGAGCAGTACTTC	CASSVLAGGTEQYF
TRBV28	12	.	TRBJ2-7	TRBD2	TGTGCCAGCAAGAGCGGGAGGTACGAGCAGTACTTC	CASKSGRYEQYF
TRBV28	13	.	TRBJ1-1	.	TGTGCCAGCAGTCAACCGGGGCACACTGAAGCTTTCTTT	CASSQPGHTEAFF
TRBV4-3	17	.	TRBJ2-3	TRBD2	TGCGCCAGCAGCCGAGGGGCTAGCGGGTTTCTGACAGATACGCAGTATTTT	CASSRGASGFLTDTQYF